One sample yielded the 5 T cell receptor beta chains listed below, sequenced in a study of identical twins. In TCRdb, the 5' RACE reads were re-called with MiXCR into one record per CDR3 protein. The table includes 250,000 to 300,000 distinct CDR3 sequences, roughly 8% detected once. This sample was shared with a second study, whose subject was yellow fever vaccine responses in identical twins.

Sequenced input: CD8+ T cells sorted from blood. Receptor source: a woman aged 18 to 35 in good health.

This clonotype was seen a handful of times. This chain links TRBV29-1 with TRBJ2-7; tentatively, D is TRBD2 (5 bases). This CDR3 spans 15 amino acids. Trimming shortened V by 0 bases and J by 3 bases, and 15 bases separated the two germline ends. The germline V gene has CDR1 SQVTM and CDR2 ANQGSEA. CDR3 nucleotide sequence: TGCAGCGTTGAAGATCTTGACGGGATGGGCTACGAGCAGTACTTC. Translating it yields CSVEDLDGMGYEQYF.

This rearrangement joins TRBV2 to TRBJ2-7, with D possibly being TRBD1 (5 bases). Trimming pared 2 bases from V and 2 bases from J, leaving 13 bases between. Germline CDR1 SNHLY, CDR2 FYNNEI. The CDR3 extends over 15 amino acids. The CDR3 protein is CASSENSWGPYEQYF. CDR3 nucleotides: TGTGCCAGCAGTGAAAACAGCTGGGGCCCCTACGAGCAGTACTTC.

This clonotype has more than one count but fewer than ten. This rearrangement joins TRBV20-1 to TRBJ1-1; D gene uncertain. The CDR3 covers 14 residues. V was trimmed by 0 bases and J by 1 base, leaving 9 bases between them. Germline lookup yields CDR1 DFQATT and CDR2 SNEGSKA (reference sequence). CDR3 protein: CSARETSPNTEAFF. The CDR3 DNA follows: TGCAGTGCTAGAGAGACTTCTCCGAACACTGAAGCTTTCTTT.

The CDR3 here is CASSLQGGITEAFF. In DNA form, the CDR3 reads TGTGCCAGCAGTTTACAAGGGGGCATCACTGAAGCTTTCTTT. The chain joins TRBV27 to TRBJ1-1, with 7 bases aligning to TRBD1. V shed 2 bases, J shed 4 bases, and the junction held 4 bases outside the gene matches. Germline V lookup: CDR1 MNHEY, CDR2 SMNVEV (reference sequence). This CDR3 contains 14 residues.

A few counts support this clonotype. The chain carries TRBV20-1 and TRBJ2-7; D possibly uses TRBD1 or TRBD2 (6 bases each). The CDR3 length is 15 residues. Germline CDR1 DFQATT, CDR2 SNEGSKA (reference sequence). V was cut by 0 bases and J by 3 bases, with 15 bases left in between. This CDR3 reads CSARDPGAGFYEQYF. Here the CDR3 DNA reads TGCAGTGCTAGAGATCCGGGGGCGGGATTCTACGAGCAGTACTTC.